This T cell receptor beta chain was recovered during a study of CD8 T cells in Susac syndrome. This CDR3 contains 15 residues. Germline V gene lookup returns CDR1 SEHNR and CDR2 FQNEAQ (reference sequence). The ends were cut back, 5 bases at V and 12 bases at J, with 26 bases in the middle. Roughly 0.5 to 1 ug RNA was reverse transcribed with random hexamers. Each CDR3 protein is one row after TCRdb ran MiXCR on the immunoSEQ multiplex PCR reads. Among more than 100,000 distinct CDR3 sequences listed, 95% to 96% were seen once. The V and J genes are TRBV7-9 and TRBJ2-7, with a tentative D call TRBD1 (6 bases). The clonotype comes from a human donor with Susac syndrome. What was sequenced was CD4+ T cells from PBMCs. This CDR3 reads CASSPNRVGGSGRYF. The CDR3 DNA reads as TGTGCCAGCAGCCCTAACAGGGTTGGTGGCTCGGGACGGTACTTC.